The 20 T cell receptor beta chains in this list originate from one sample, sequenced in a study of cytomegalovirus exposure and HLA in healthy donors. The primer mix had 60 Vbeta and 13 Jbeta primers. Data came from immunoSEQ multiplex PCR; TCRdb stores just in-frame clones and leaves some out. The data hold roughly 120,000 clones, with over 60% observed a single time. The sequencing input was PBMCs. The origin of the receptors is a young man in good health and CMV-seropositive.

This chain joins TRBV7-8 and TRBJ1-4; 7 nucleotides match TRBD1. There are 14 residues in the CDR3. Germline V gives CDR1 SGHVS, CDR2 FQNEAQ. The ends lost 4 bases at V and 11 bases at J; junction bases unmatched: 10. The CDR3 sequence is CASSSEYRDSKLFF. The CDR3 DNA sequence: TGTGCCAGCAGCTCCGAATACCGGGACAGTAAACTGTTTTTT.

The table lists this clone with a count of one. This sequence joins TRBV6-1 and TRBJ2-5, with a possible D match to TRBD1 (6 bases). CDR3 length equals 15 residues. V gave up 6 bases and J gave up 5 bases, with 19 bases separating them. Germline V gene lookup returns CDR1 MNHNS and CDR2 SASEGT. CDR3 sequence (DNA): TGTGCCAGCAGCAGGGGCAAAACCCCCGGGGAGACCCAGTACTTC. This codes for CASSRGKTPGETQYF.

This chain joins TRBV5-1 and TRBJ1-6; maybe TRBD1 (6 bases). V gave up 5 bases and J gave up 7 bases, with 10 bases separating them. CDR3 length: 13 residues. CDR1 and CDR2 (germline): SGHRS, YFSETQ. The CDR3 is CASSVTGNSPLHF. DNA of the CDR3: TGCGCCAGCAGTGTAACAGGGAATTCACCCCTCCACTTT.

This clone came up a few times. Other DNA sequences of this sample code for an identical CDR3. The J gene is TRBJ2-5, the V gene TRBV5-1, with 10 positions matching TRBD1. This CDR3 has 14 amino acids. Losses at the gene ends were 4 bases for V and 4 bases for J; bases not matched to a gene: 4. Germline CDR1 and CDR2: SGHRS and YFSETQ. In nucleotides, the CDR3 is TGCGCCAGCAGCACGGGACAGGGGCGAGAGACCCAGTACTTC. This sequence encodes CASSTGQGRETQYF.

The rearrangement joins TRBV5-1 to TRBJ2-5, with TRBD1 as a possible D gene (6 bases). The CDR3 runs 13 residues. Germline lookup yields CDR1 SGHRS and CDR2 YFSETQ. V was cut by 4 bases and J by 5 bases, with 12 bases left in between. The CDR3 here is CASSGRGWETQYF. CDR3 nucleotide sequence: TGCGCCAGCAGCGGCAGGGGTTGGGAGACCCAGTACTTC.

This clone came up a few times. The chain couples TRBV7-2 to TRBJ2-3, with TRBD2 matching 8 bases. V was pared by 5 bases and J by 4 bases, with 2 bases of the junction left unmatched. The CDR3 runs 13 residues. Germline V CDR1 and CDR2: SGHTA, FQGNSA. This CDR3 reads CASSPGGADTQYF. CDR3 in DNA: TGTGCCAGCAGCCCGGGGGGGGCAGATACGCAGTATTTT.

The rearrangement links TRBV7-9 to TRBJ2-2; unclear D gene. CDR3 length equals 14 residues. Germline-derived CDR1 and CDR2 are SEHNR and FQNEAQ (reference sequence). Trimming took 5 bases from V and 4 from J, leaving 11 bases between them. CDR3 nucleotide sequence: TGTGCCAGCAGCCTAAGTGTGGTCACCGGGGAGCTGTTTTTT. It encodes CASSLSVVTGELFF.

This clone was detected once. CDR3 sequence: CASSTQYTEAFF. CDR3 in DNA: TGTGCCAGTAGTACCCAGTACACTGAAGCTTTCTTT. The chain is built from TRBV19 and TRBJ1-1; D not resolved. Trimming removed 4 bases from V and 3 bases from J, with 6 bases in between. CDR1 is LNHDA, CDR2 SQIVND, per germline (reference sequence). CDR3 size: 12 residues.

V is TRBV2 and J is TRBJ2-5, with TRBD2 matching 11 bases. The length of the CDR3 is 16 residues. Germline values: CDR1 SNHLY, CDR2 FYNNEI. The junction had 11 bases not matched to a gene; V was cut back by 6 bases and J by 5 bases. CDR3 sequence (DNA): TGTGCCAGCAGGAAAAATAGCGGGGGGGCTATCGAGACCCAGTACTTC. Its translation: CASRKNSGGAIETQYF.

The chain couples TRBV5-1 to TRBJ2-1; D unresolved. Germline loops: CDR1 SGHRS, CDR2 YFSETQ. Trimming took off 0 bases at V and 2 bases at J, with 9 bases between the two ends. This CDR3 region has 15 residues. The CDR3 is CASSLVAIPYNEQFF. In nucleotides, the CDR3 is TGCGCCAGCAGCTTGGTTGCGATCCCCTACAATGAGCAGTTCTTC.

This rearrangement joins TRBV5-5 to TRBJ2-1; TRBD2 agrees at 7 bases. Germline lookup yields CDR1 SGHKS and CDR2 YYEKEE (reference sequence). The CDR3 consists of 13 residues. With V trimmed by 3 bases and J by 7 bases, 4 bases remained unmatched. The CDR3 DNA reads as TGTGCCAGCAGCTGGCCGGGGGGTAATGAGCAGTTCTTC. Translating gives CASSWPGGNEQFF.

In nucleotides, the CDR3 is TGTGCCAGCAGTGGGTTAGGGAGCGGGGCAGATACGCAGTATTTT. Its translation is CASSGLGSGADTQYF. The V gene is TRBV2, the J gene TRBJ2-3, with 7 bases identical to TRBD2. This CDR3 spans 15 amino acids. V shed 4 bases, J shed 4 bases, and the junction held 8 bases outside the gene matches. Germline V gene sequence: CDR1 SNHLY, CDR2 FYNNEI.

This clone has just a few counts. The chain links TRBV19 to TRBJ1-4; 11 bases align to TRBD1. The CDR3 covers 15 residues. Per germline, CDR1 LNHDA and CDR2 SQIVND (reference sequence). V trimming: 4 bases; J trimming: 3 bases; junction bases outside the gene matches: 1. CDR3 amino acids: CASSTGQGANEKLFF. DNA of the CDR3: TGTGCCAGTAGTACGGGACAGGGGGCTAATGAAAAACTGTTTTTT. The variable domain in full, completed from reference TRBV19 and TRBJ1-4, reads DGGITQSPKYLFRKEGQNVTLSCEQNLNHDAMYWYRQDPGQGLRLIYYSQIVNDFQKGDIAEGYSVSREKKESFPLTVTSAQKNPTAFYLCASSTGQGANEKLFFGSGTQLSVL.

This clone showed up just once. CDR3: CASSVETPDRVYGYTF. The CDR3 coding sequence is TGTGCCAGCAGCGTAGAAACACCTGACAGGGTCTATGGCTACACCTTC. V and J are TRBV9 and TRBJ1-2; 7 nucleotides match TRBD1. The CDR3 sequence is 16 residues long. CDR1 and CDR2 (germline): SGDLS, YYNGEE. V dropped 0 bases and J dropped 4; count of bases not matched to a gene: 9.

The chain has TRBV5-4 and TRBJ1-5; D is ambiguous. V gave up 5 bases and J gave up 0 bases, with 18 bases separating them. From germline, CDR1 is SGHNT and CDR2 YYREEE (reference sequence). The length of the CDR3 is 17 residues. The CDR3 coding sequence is TGTGCCAGCAGTTATAGGGAGGGTACCCATAGCAATCAGCCCCAGCATTTT. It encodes CASSYREGTHSNQPQHF.

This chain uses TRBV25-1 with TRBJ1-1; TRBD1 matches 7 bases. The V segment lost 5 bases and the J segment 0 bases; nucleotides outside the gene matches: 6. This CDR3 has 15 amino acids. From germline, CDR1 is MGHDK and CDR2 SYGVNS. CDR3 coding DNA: TGTGCCAGCAGTCCAGACAGGGAGATGAACACTGAAGCTTTCTTT. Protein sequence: CASSPDREMNTEAFF.

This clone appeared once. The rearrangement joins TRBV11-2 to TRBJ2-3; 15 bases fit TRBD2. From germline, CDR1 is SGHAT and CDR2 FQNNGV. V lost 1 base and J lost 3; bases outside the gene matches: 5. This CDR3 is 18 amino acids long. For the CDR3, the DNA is TGTGCCAGCAGCTTAGTCGGACTAGCGGGGGGGCGGACAGATACGCAGTATTTT. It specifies CASSLVGLAGGRTDTQYF.

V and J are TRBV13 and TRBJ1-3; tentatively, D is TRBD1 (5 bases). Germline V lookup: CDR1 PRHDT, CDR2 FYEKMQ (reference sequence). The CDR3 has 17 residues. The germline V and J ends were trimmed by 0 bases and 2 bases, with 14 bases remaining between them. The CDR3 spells CASSLGLRGKAGNTIYF. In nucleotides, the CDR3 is TGTGCCAGCAGCTTAGGGCTTAGGGGAAAGGCTGGAAACACCATATATTTT.

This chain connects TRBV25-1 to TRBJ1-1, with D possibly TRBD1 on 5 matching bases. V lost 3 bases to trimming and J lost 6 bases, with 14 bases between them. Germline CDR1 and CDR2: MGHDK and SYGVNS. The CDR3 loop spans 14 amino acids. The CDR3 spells CASSDQGRASEAFF. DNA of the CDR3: TGTGCCAGCAGTGACCAGGGCAGGGCTTCTGAAGCTTTCTTT.

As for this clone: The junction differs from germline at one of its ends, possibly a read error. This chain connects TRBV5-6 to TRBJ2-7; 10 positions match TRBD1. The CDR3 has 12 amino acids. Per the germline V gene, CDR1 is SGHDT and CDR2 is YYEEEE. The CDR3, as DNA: TGTGCCAGCAGCCAGGCCGGGACAGGGGAAACCTTC. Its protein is CASSQAGTGETF.